This T cell receptor (beta chain) stems from a study of T cells in localized non-small cell lung cancer. TCRdb keeps only in-frame clones here, not all; method: immunoSEQ multiplex PCR. There are approximately 20,000 clones in the sample; around nine tenths occur only once, and roughly 4% lies in the top ten. The CDR3 is made up of 16 amino acids. CDR1 and CDR2 (germline): SNHLY, FYNNEI. V lost 8 bases, J lost 1 base, and 12 bases stayed unmatched. The sample consisted of peripheral blood, taken before any cancer treatment. This chain links TRBV2 with TRBJ2-5, with 8 bases matching TRBD1. The sequence came from a male donor at least 60 years old with stage I squamous cell lung carcinoma. CDR3 sequence reads: CASPGDRTRRQETQYF. CDR3 in DNA: TGTGCCAGCCCGGGGGACAGGACTCGCCGCCAAGAGACCCAGTACTTC.